This T cell receptor beta chain derives from a study of blood T cell repertoires in COVID-19. The V gene lost 0 bases and the J gene lost 7 bases, with 7 bases spanning the gap. Germline V lookup: CDR1 MRHNA, CDR2 SNTAGT. The CDR3 sequence is 13 residues long. In the authors' methods: Estimation of nucleated cell counts relied on the amplification of reference gene primers. Using immunoSEQ multiplex PCR, the repertoire was profiled, and TCRdb retains in-frame clones only, with some absent. D and trimming come from the DNA, and the V and J calls and clone size come from that table. There are approximately 290,000 clones in the sample; 90% occur only once, and 0.95% to 1.2% lies in the top ten. Self-reported history from a screening survey and questionnaire set each donor's cohort.

The chain couples TRBV6-4 to TRBJ2-1; D is unclear. This TCR was sampled from a woman aged 30 to 39 who had recovered from COVID-19. The sequenced material came from PBMCs or T cells enriched from blood (not recorded which). In DNA, the CDR3 is TGTGCCAGCAGTGACTCAACGGAGAATGAGCAGTTCTTC. It yields the protein CASSDSTENEQFF.